These T cell receptor beta chains were read from a single sample in a study of shared clonotypes between healthy human individuals. Profiled with immunoSEQ multiplex PCR; TCRdb holds only in-frame clones, not every one. The sample lists about 490,000 clones, 76% occurring once. Material for sequencing was PBMCs. The receptors shown here come from a woman aged 40 to 50 in good health. Some clones in this sample may be carry-over from other donors' samples. The CDR3 runs from the conserved cysteine through the conserved F or W. Fields, in order: J gene, D gene, V gene, clone size, CDR3 protein, CDR3 DNA. The D gene is left open where the match is weak. A clone size is listed for some rows: how often the clone was seen (once, few, many), or a class if it is expanded.

j_gene: TRBJ2-5; d_gene: NA; v_gene: TRBV5-1; abundance: NA; CDR3aa: CASSLGGYQETQYF; CDR3nt: TGCGCCAGCAGCTTGGGCGGCTATCAAGAGACCCAGTACTTC
j_gene: TRBJ1-1; d_gene: NA; v_gene: TRBV28; abundance: many; CDR3aa: CASSVGTEAFF; CDR3nt: TGTGCCAGCAGCGTGGGGACTGAAGCTTTCTTT
j_gene: TRBJ2-3; d_gene: TRBD1; v_gene: TRBV9; abundance: NA; CDR3aa: CASSAPGQVDTQYF; CDR3nt: TGTGCCAGCAGCGCTCCAGGACAGGTGGATACGCAGTATTTT
j_gene: TRBJ1-4; d_gene: TRBD1; v_gene: TRBV11-2; abundance: NA; CDR3aa: CASNPPGGKLFF; CDR3nt: TGTGCCAGCAACCCTCCAGGGGGAAAACTGTTTTTT
j_gene: TRBJ1-5; d_gene: TRBD1; v_gene: TRBV7-2; abundance: NA; CDR3aa: CASSLLGTGNQPQHF; CDR3nt: TGTGCCAGCAGCTTATTAGGGACAGGGAATCAGCCCCAGCATTTT
j_gene: TRBJ2-7; d_gene: NA; v_gene: TRBV18; abundance: NA; CDR3aa: CASSPVRETYEQYF; CDR3nt: TGTGCCAGCTCACCAGTTAGGGAAACCTACGAGCAGTACTTC
j_gene: TRBJ2-5; d_gene: NA; v_gene: TRBV15; abundance: NA; CDR3aa: CATSRGTPQETQYF; CDR3nt: TGTGCCACCAGCAGGGGTACCCCGCAAGAGACCCAGTACTTC
j_gene: TRBJ1-5; d_gene: TRBD1; v_gene: TRBV28; abundance: NA; CDR3aa: CASSTRTGGGNQPQHF; CDR3nt: TGTGCCAGCAGTACCCGGACAGGGGGGGGCAATCAGCCCCAGCATTTT
j_gene: TRBJ2-6; d_gene: NA; v_gene: TRBV28; abundance: NA; CDR3aa: CASRGRGSGANVLTF; CDR3nt: TGTGCCAGCAGGGGCAGGGGATCTGGGGCCAACGTCCTGACTTTC
j_gene: TRBJ1-3; d_gene: NA; v_gene: TRBV7-2; abundance: NA; CDR3aa: CASSLERGSGNTIYF; CDR3nt: TGTGCCAGCAGCTTAGAACGGGGCTCTGGAAACACCATATATTTT
j_gene: TRBJ2-2; d_gene: TRBD2; v_gene: TRBV6-1; abundance: NA; CDR3aa: CASSELAGGPTGELFF; CDR3nt: TGTGCCAGCAGCGAACTAGCGGGAGGGCCCACCGGGGAGCTGTTTTTT
j_gene: TRBJ2-7; d_gene: TRBD1; v_gene: TRBV7-2; abundance: many; CDR3aa: CASSSPRATGNYEQYF; CDR3nt: TGTGCCAGCAGCTCCCCCCGTGCGACAGGGAACTACGAGCAGTACTTC
j_gene: TRBJ1-5; d_gene: NA; v_gene: TRBV19; abundance: NA; CDR3aa: CASSTLNQPQHF; CDR3nt: TGTGCCAGTAGTACCCTCAATCAGCCCCAGCATTTT
j_gene: TRBJ1-4; d_gene: TRBD1; v_gene: TRBV30; abundance: NA; CDR3aa: CAWSGTGNEKLFF; CDR3nt: TGTGCCTGGAGTGGGACAGGGAATGAAAAACTGTTTTTT
j_gene: TRBJ2-3; d_gene: NA; v_gene: TRBV7-8; abundance: NA; CDR3aa: CASSLHRVPDTQYF; CDR3nt: TGTGCCAGCAGCCTACACAGGGTGCCAGATACGCAGTATTTT
j_gene: TRBJ1-1; d_gene: TRBD1; v_gene: TRBV6-5; abundance: NA; CDR3aa: CASSRQGWDTEAFF; CDR3nt: TGTGCCAGCAGTAGACAGGGATGGGACACTGAAGCTTTCTTT
j_gene: TRBJ1-5; d_gene: NA; v_gene: TRBV2; abundance: many; CDR3aa: CASSESGYQPQHF; CDR3nt: TGTGCCAGCAGTGAATCGGGTTACCAGCCCCAGCATTTT
j_gene: TRBJ1-3; d_gene: NA; v_gene: TRBV30; abundance: NA; CDR3aa: CAWSYSGGGTIYF; CDR3nt: TGTGCCTGGAGTTACAGTGGGGGAGGCACCATATATTTT
j_gene: TRBJ2-5; d_gene: NA; v_gene: TRBV28; abundance: NA; CDR3aa: CASSSRSGKKETQYF; CDR3nt: TGTGCCAGCAGTTCCCGGTCGGGGAAGAAGGAGACCCAGTACTTC
j_gene: TRBJ1-5; d_gene: TRBD1; v_gene: TRBV6-5; abundance: few; CDR3aa: CASSRTGGHQPQHF; CDR3nt: TGTGCCAGCAGTCGGACAGGGGGTCATCAGCCCCAGCATTTT
j_gene: TRBJ1-5; d_gene: NA; v_gene: TRBV2; abundance: many; CDR3aa: CASTRVALNQPQHF; CDR3nt: TGTGCCAGCACGAGGGTCGCGCTCAATCAGCCCCAGCATTTT
j_gene: TRBJ2-5; d_gene: TRBD2; v_gene: TRBV15; abundance: many; CDR3aa: CATSRDVPLPGRAQETQYF; CDR3nt: TGTGCCACCAGCAGAGATGTCCCCCTCCCCGGGAGGGCACAAGAGACCCAGTACTTC
j_gene: TRBJ1-4; d_gene: TRBD1; v_gene: TRBV7-2; abundance: NA; CDR3aa: CASSLGAGGAEKLFF; CDR3nt: TGTGCCAGCAGCTTAGGGGCAGGGGGCGCAGAAAAACTGTTTTTT
j_gene: TRBJ2-1; d_gene: TRBD1; v_gene: TRBV18; abundance: NA; CDR3aa: CASSPLFGTGGNEQFF; CDR3nt: TGTGCCAGCTCACCACTCTTCGGGACAGGGGGCAATGAGCAGTTCTTC
j_gene: TRBJ1-1; d_gene: TRBD1; v_gene: TRBV19; abundance: NA; CDR3aa: CASSMLTGVGWTEAFF; CDR3nt: TGTGCCAGTAGTATGCTGACAGGGGTGGGTTGGACTGAAGCTTTCTTT
j_gene: TRBJ2-1; d_gene: NA; v_gene: TRBV2; abundance: NA; CDR3aa: CASTRSESREQFF; CDR3nt: TGTGCCAGCACCCGCTCGGAGTCCCGGGAGCAGTTCTTC
j_gene: TRBJ2-7; d_gene: NA; v_gene: TRBV9; abundance: few; CDR3aa: CASSARDRDSYEQYF; CDR3nt: TGTGCCAGCAGCGCTCGGGACCGTGACTCCTACGAGCAGTACTTC
j_gene: TRBJ2-1; d_gene: NA; v_gene: TRBV5-1; abundance: NA; CDR3aa: CASSFGGLNEQFF; CDR3nt: TGCGCCAGCAGCTTTGGGGGGCTCAATGAGCAGTTCTTC
j_gene: TRBJ2-3; d_gene: TRBD2; v_gene: TRBV4-1; abundance: NA; CDR3aa: CASSQDGGRTQYF; CDR3nt: TGCGCCAGCAGCCAAGATGGCGGGAGAACGCAGTATTTT
j_gene: TRBJ1-2; d_gene: NA; v_gene: TRBV28; abundance: NA; CDR3aa: CASSSDIYGYTF; CDR3nt: TGTGCCAGCAGTTCCGACATTTATGGCTACACCTTC
j_gene: TRBJ1-1; d_gene: NA; v_gene: TRBV7-9; abundance: NA; CDR3aa: CASTGEFEAFF; CDR3nt: TGTGCCAGCACGGGGGAGTTTGAAGCTTTCTTT
j_gene: TRBJ2-7; d_gene: NA; v_gene: TRBV27; abundance: NA; CDR3aa: CASSYNLYEQYF; CDR3nt: TGTGCCAGCTCATACAATTTATACGAGCAGTACTTC